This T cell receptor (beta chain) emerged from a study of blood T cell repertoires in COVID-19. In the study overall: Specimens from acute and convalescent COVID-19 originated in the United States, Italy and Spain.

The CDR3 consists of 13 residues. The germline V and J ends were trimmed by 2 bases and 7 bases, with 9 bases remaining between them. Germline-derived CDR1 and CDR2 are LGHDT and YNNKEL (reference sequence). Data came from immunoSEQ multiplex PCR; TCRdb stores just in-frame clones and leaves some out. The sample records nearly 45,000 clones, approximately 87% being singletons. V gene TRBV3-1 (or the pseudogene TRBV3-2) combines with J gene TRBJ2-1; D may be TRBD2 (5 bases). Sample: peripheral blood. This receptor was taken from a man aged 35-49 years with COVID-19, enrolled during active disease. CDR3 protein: CASSQMTGNEQFF. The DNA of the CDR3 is TGTGCCAGCAGCCAAATGACGGGGAATGAGCAGTTCTTC.